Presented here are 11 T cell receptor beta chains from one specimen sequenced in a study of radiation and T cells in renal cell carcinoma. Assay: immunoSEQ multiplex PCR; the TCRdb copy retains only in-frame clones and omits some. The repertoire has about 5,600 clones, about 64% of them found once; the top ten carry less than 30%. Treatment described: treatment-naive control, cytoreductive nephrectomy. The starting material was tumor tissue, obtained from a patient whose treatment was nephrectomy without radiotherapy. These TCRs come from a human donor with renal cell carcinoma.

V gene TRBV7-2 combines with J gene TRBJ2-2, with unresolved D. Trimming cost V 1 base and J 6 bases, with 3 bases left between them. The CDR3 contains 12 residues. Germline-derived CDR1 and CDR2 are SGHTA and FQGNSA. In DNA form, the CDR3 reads TGTGCCAGCAGCTTAGGTTCCGGGGAGCTGTTTTTT. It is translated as CASSLGSGELFF. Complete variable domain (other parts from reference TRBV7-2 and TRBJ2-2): GAGVSQSPSNKVTEKGKDVELRCDPISGHTALYWYRQSLGQGLEFLIYFQGNSAPDKSGLPSDRFSAERTGGSVSTLTIQRTQQEDSAVYLCASSLGSGELFFGEGSRLTVL.

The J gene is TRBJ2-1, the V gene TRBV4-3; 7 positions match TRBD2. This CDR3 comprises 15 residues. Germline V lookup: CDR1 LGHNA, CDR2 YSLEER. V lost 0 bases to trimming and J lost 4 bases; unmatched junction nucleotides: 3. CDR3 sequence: CASSQEWREYNEQFF. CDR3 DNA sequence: TGCGCCAGCAGCCAAGAGTGGCGGGAGTACAATGAGCAGTTCTTC.

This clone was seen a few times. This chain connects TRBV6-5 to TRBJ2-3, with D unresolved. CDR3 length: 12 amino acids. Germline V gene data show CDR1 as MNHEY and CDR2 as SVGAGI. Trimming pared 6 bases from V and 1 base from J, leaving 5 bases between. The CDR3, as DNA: TGTGCCAGCAGAGGTCGCACAGATACGCAGTATTTT. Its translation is CASRGRTDTQYF.

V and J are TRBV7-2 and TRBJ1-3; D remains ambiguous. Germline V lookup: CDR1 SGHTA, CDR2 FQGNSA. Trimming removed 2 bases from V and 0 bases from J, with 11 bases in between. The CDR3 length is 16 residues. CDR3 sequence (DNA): TGTGCCAGCAGCTTATCTCTAGCCCCCTCTGGAAACACCATATATTTT. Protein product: CASSLSLAPSGNTIYF.

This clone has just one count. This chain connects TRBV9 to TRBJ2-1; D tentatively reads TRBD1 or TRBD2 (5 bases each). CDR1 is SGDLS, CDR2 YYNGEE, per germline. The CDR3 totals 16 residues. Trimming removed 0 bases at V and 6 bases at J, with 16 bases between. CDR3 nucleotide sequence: TGTGCCAGCAGCGTAGCAGGGACCTACCGGGGCAATGAGCAGTTCTTC. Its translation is CASSVAGTYRGNEQFF.

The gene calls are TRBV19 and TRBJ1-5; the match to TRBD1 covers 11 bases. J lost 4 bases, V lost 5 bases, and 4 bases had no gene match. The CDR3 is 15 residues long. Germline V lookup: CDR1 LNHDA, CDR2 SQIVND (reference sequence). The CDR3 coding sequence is TGTGCCAGTAGTGGGGGACAGGGGGGTAATCAGCCCCAGCATTTT. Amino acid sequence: CASSGGQGGNQPQHF.

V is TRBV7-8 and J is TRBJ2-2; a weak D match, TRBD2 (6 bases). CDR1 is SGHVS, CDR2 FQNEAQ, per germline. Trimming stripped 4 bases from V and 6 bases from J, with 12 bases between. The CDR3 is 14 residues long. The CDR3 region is CASSYGTPPGELFF. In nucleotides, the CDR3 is TGTGCCAGCAGCTATGGGACTCCTCCCGGGGAGCTGTTTTTT.

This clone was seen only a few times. The CDR3: CAIKEEGYTF. Here the CDR3 DNA reads TGTGCCATCAAAGAGGAGGGCTACACCTTC. The rearrangement uses TRBV10-3 and TRBJ1-2; no reliable D call. In germline, CDR1 is ENHRY, CDR2 SYGVKD. CDR3 length: 10 amino acids. V gave up 7 bases and J gave up 8 bases, with 8 bases separating them.

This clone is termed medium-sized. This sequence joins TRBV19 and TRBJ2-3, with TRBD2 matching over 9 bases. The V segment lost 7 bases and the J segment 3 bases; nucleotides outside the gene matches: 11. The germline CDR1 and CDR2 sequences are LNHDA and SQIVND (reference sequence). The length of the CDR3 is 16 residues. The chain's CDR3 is CASKGYSGSWTDTQYF. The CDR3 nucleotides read TGTGCCAGTAAAGGTTATAGCGGGAGTTGGACAGATACGCAGTATTTT.

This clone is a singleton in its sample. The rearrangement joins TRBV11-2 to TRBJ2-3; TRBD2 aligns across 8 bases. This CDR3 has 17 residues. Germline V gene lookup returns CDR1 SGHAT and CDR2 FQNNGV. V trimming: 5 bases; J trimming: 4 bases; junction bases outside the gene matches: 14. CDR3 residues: CASSPGGAGILPDTQYF. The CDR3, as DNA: TGTGCCAGCAGCCCCGGGGGGGCGGGAATTTTGCCAGATACGCAGTATTTT.

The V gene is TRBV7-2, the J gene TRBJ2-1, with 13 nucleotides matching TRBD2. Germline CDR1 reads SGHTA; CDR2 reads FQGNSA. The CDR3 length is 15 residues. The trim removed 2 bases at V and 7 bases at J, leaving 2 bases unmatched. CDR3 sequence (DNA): TGTGCCAGCAGCTTAAGGACTAGCGGGAGTAATGAGCAGTTCTTC. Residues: CASSLRTSGSNEQFF.